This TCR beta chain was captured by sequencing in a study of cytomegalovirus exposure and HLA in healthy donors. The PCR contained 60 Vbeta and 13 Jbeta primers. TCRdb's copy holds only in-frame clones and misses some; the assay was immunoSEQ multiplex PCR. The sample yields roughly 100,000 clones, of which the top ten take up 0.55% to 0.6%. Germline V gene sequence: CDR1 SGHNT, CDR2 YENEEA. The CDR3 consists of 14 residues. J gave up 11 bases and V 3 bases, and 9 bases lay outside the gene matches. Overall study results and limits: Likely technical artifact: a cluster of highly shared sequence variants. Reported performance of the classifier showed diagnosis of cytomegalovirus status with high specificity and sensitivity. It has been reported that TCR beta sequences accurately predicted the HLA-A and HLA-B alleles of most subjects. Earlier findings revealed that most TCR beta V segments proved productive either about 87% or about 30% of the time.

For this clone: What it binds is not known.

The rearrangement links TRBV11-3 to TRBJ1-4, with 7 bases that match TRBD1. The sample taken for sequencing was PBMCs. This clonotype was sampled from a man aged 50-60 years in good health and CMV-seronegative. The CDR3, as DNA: TGTGCCAGCAGCTTGATGGCCGCAGGGGGGAAACTGTTTTTT. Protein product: CASSLMAAGGKLFF.